The 12 T cell receptor beta chains below all came from one sample that was sequenced in a study of graft-versus-host responses after intestinal transplantation. Sequencing was performed with immunoSEQ multiplex PCR; in TCRdb, only in-frame clones are kept and a portion is missing. The data contain around 110,000 clones, over 75% of them singletons. No antigen has been identified for these receptors. Here the sequenced sample was unstimulated CD4+ T cells sorted from spleen or lymph node cells, taken before intestinal transplant. All receptors derive from a human donor who received an intestinal transplant.

The chain combines TRBV19 with TRBJ1-5, with D uncertain. CDR1 is LNHDA and CDR2 is SQIVND in the germline V gene (reference sequence). V lost 8 bases and J 3 bases, leaving 11 bases between the germline ends. The CDR3 is 13 residues long. The CDR3 region is CASGSGLNQPQHF. CDR3 sequence (DNA): TGTGCCAGTGGAAGTGGGCTCAATCAGCCCCAGCATTTT.

V is TRBV5-1 and J is TRBJ1-1, with 8 positions matching TRBD1. The germline V gene encodes CDR1 SGHRS and CDR2 YFSETQ. J was trimmed by 6 bases and V by 8 bases; bases with no gene match: 15. The CDR3 is 15 amino acids. Here the CDR3 reads CARRGGQEILSEAFF. For the CDR3, the DNA is TGCGCCAGGAGGGGGGGACAGGAGATTTTATCTGAAGCTTTCTTT.

V usage is TRBV5-1 and J usage is TRBJ1-4; D perhaps matches TRBD1 (5 bases). The CDR3 runs to 13 residues. V dropped 5 bases and J dropped 3 bases, with 8 bases sitting between them. Germline CDR1 is SGHRS and CDR2 is YFSETQ. The CDR3 DNA reads as TGCGCCAGCAGGACGGGGGCTAATGAAAAACTGTTTTTT. Translated: CASRTGANEKLFF.

This chain connects TRBV6-5 to TRBJ1-1; 8 bases line up with TRBD1. CDR1 MNHEY and CDR2 SVGAGI come from the germline V gene. V lost 1 base and J lost 4; bases outside the gene matches: 8. CDR3 length: 16 residues. CDR3 sequence reads: CASSYFFGQGGTEAFF. CDR3 bases: TGTGCCAGCAGTTACTTCTTCGGACAGGGAGGCACTGAAGCTTTCTTT.

The J gene is TRBJ1-2, the V gene TRBV28; possibly TRBD1 for D (5 bases). Trimming removed 6 bases from V and 4 bases from J, with 12 bases in between. Germline lookup yields CDR1 MDHEN and CDR2 SYDVKM. This CDR3 is built from 13 residues. For the CDR3, the DNA is TGTGCCAGCAGGGTAGACAGAACCTATGGCTACACCTTC. Translating gives CASRVDRTYGYTF.

The chain couples TRBV18 to TRBJ2-6, with D tentatively TRBD1 (6 bases). This CDR3 is 16 amino acids long. From germline, CDR1 is KGHSH and CDR2 LQKENI. V was pared by 3 bases and J by 2 bases, with 11 bases between. CDR3: CASSPYGTPGANVLTF. The CDR3 coding sequence is TGTGCCAGCTCACCGTACGGGACACCTGGGGCCAACGTCCTGACTTTC.

The V gene is TRBV20-1, the J gene TRBJ2-7; 7 bases align to TRBD1. The ends lost 5 bases at V and 4 bases at J; junction bases unmatched: 2. Per germline, CDR1 DFQATT and CDR2 SNEGSKA (reference sequence). The CDR3 length is 11 residues. CDR3 residues: CSAVQGYEQYF. The CDR3 bases are TGCAGTGCTGTACAGGGGTACGAGCAGTACTTC.

This clone appeared a few times. The V call is TRBV30, the J call TRBJ1-1; D is unclear. Per the germline V gene, CDR1 is GTSNPN and CDR2 is SVGIG (reference sequence). The CDR3 is made up of 11 amino acids. The V end was cut by 0 bases, the J end by 8 bases, with 7 bases between. The CDR3 sequence: CAWSVGGEAFF. The CDR3 DNA follows: TGTGCCTGGAGTGTTGGCGGGGAAGCTTTCTTT.

The chain links TRBV5-1 to TRBJ2-7, with D maybe TRBD2 (6 bases). Germline V CDR1 and CDR2: SGHRS, YFSETQ. Trimming stripped 4 bases from V and 2 bases from J, with 16 bases between. The CDR3 runs to 15 residues. CDR3 residues: CASSLVLEGAYEQYF. As DNA, the CDR3 is TGCGCCAGCAGCCTTGTTCTGGAGGGCGCCTACGAGCAGTACTTC. The complete variable domain, with remaining parts taken from reference TRBV5-1 and TRBJ2-7, reads KAGVTQTPRYLIKTRGQQVTLSCSPISGHRSVSWYQQTPGQGLQFLFEYFSETQRNKGNFPGRFSGRQFSNSRSEMNVSTLELGDSALYLCASSLVLEGAYEQYFGPGTRLTVT.

Here the CDR3 DNA reads TGTGCCAGCTCACCACGCGGGGTTGAGGTAGATACGCAGTATTTT. Its translation is CASSPRGVEVDTQYF. V and J are TRBV18 and TRBJ2-3; tentative D call: TRBD2 (6 bases). From germline, CDR1 is KGHSH and CDR2 LQKENI. V shed 1 base and J shed 5 bases, with 13 bases lying between them. The CDR3 consists of 15 residues.

This chain joins TRBV15 and TRBJ1-4, with TRBD1 as a possible D gene (5 bases). Looked up from germline, CDR1 is LNHNV and CDR2 is YYDKDF (reference sequence). The CDR3 contains 15 residues. V shed 5 bases and J shed 6 bases, with 16 bases lying between them. The CDR3, as DNA: TGTGCCACCAGCTTTTCGACGGGACTTGATGAAAAACTGTTTTTT. Its protein is CATSFSTGLDEKLFF.

The V gene is TRBV25-1, the J gene TRBJ2-1; possibly TRBD1 for D (5 bases). Trimming cost V 8 bases and J 5 bases, with 13 bases left between them. The CDR3 loop spans 13 amino acids. Germline CDR1 and CDR2: MGHDK and SYGVNS. The CDR3: CASGAPKDNEQFF. The CDR3 DNA reads as TGTGCCAGCGGGGCCCCAAAAGACAATGAGCAGTTCTTC.